Sequencing of this TCR beta chain was carried out in a study of T cells in Graves' hyperthyroidism and ophthalmopathy. Template material for amplifying TCR beta CDR3 regions consisted of RNA transcripts. First-round RT-PCR with HTBI primers amplified the TCR CDR3 region. TCRdb re-derived calls from the multiplex PCR reads in MiXCR, one entry per CDR3 protein. The sample includes roughly 720,000 distinct CDR3 sequences, roughly 17% of them seen just once. If no ophthalmopathy progression occurred within 18 months, Graves' hyperthyroidism was stable. Each patient was aged 18 to 65 and had newly diagnosed hyperthyroidism of under 2 months' duration. Lactation, pregnancy, other autoimmune disease or uncontrolled infection led to exclusion of patients. The sample holds many counts of this clonotype. This CDR3 comprises 15 residues. V trimming: 6 bases; J trimming: 2 bases; junction bases outside the gene matches: 7. The germline gives CDR1 MNHNS, CDR2 SASEGT.

The sequence was collected from a man in his fifties with Graves' hyperthyroidism. The rearrangement links TRBV6-1 to TRBJ1-5; TRBD1 matches 7 bases. Sequencing was carried out using blood. The CDR3 DNA sequence: TGTGCCAGCAGACAGACAGGGCTGGGCAATCAGCCCCAGCATTTT. Protein sequence: CASRQTGLGNQPQHF.